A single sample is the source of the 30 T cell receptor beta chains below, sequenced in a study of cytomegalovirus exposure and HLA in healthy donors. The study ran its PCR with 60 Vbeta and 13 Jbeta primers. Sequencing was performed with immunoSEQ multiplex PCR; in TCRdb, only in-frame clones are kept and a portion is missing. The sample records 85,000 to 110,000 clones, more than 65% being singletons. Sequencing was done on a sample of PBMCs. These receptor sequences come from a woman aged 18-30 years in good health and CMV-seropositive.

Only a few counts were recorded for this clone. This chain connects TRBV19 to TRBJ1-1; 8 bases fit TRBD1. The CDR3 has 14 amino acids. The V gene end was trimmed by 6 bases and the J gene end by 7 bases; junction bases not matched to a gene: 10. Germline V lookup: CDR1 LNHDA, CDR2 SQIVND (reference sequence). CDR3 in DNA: TGTGCCAGTAGGCGGACTGCAGGGGGCATTGAAGCTTTCTTT. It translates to CASRRTAGGIEAFF.

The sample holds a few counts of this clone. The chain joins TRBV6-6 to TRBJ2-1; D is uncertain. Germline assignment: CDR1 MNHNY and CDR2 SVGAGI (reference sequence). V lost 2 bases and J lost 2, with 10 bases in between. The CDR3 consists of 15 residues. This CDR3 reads CASSYTNPTYNEQFF. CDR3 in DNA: TGTGCCAGCAGTTACACTAACCCAACCTACAATGAGCAGTTCTTC.

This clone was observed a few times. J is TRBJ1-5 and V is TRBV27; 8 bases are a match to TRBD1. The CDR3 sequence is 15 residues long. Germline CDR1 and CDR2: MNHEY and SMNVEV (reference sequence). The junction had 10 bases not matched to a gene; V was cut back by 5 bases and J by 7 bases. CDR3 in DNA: TGTGCCAGCAGTGGACAGGGACCGAGCGAGCAGCCCCAGCATTTT. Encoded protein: CASSGQGPSEQPQHF.

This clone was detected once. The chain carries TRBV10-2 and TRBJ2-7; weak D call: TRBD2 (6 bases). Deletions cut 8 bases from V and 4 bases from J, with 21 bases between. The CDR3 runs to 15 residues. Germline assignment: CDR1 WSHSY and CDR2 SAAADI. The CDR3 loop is CASPSTMRGYYEQYF. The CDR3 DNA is TGCGCCAGCCCCTCTACGATGCGGGGATATTACGAGCAGTACTTC.

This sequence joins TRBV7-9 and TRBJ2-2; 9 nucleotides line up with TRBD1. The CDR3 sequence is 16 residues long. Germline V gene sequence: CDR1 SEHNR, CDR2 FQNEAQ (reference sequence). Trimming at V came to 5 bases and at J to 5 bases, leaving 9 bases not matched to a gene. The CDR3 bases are TGTGCCAGCAGCCCCTGGACAGGGGTCCTAACCGGGGAGCTGTTTTTT. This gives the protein CASSPWTGVLTGELFF.

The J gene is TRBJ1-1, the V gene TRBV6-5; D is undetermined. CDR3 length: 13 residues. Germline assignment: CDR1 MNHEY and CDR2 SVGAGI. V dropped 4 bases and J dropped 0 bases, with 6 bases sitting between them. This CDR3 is CASSSRMNTEAFF. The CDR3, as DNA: TGTGCCAGCAGTTCCAGGATGAACACTGAAGCTTTCTTT.

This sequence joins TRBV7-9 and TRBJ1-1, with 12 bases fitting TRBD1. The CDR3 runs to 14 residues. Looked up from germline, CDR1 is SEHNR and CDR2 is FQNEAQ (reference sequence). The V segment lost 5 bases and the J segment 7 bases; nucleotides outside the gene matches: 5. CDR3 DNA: TGTGCCAGCAGCGCCGGGACAGGGGGCAGTGAAGCTTTCTTT. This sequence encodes CASSAGTGGSEAFF. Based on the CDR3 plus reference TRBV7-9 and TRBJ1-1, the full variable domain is DTGVSQNPRHKITKRGQNVTFRCDPISEHNRLYWYRQTLGQGPEFLTYFQNEAQLEKSRLLSDRFSAERPKGSFSTLEIQRTEQGDSAMYLCASSAGTGGSEAFFGQGTRLTVV.

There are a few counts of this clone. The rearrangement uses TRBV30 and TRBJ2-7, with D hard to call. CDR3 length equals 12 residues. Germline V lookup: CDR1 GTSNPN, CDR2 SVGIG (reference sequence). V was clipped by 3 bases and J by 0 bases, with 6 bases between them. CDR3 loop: CAWRRDSYEQYF. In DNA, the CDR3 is TGTGCCTGGAGACGCGACTCCTACGAGCAGTACTTC.

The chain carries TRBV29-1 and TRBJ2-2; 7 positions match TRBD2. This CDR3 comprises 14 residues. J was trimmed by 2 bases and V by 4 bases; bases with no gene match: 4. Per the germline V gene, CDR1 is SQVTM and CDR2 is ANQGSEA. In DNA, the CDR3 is TGCAGCGTTGCCGCGGGGGTTAACACCGGGGAGCTGTTTTTT. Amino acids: CSVAAGVNTGELFF.

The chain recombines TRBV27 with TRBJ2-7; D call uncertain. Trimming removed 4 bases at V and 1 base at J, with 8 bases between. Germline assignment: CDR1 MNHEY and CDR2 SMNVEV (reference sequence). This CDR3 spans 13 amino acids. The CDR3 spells CASSWAASYEQYF. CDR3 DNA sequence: TGTGCCAGCAGTTGGGCAGCTTCCTACGAGCAGTACTTC.

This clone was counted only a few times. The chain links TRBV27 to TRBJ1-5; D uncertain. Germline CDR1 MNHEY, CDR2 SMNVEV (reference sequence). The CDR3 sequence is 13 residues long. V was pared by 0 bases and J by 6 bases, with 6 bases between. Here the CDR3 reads CASSLSPGQPQHF. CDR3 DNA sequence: TGTGCCAGCAGTTTATCCCCGGGTCAGCCCCAGCATTTT.

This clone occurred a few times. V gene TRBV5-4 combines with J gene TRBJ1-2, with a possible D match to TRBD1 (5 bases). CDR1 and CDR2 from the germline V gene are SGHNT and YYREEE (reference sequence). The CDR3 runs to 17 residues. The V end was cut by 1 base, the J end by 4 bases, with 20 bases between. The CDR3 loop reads CASSLFRGERITYGYTF. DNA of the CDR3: TGTGCCAGCAGCTTGTTTAGGGGCGAGAGAATCACCTATGGCTACACCTTC. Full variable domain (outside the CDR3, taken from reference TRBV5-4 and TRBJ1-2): ETGVTQSPTHLIKTRGQQVTLRCSSQSGHNTVSWYQQALGQGPQFIFQYYREEENGRGNFPPRFSGLQFPNYSSELNVNALELDDSALYLCASSLFRGERITYGYTFGSGTRLTVV.

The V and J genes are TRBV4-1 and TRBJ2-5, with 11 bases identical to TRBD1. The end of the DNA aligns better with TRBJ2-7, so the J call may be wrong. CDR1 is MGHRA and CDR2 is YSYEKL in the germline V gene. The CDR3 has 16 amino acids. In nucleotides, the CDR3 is TGCGCCAGCAGCCTTCGAATAGGACAGGGGGCCCACGAGCAGTACTTC. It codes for CASSLRIGQGAHEQYF.

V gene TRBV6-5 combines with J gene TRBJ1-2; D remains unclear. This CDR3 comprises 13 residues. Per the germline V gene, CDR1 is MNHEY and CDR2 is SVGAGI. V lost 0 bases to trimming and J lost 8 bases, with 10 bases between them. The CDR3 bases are TGTGCCAGCAGTTACTCGACGGGTGTGGGCTACACCTTC. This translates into CASSYSTGVGYTF.

CDR3 amino acids: CASSEYRTEINEQFF. CDR3 nucleotides: TGTGCCAGCAGTGAATATCGGACAGAAATCAATGAGCAGTTCTTC. V usage is TRBV6-1 and J usage is TRBJ2-1, with D maybe TRBD1 (6 bases). The CDR3 totals 15 residues. V was clipped by 2 bases and J by 6 bases, with 14 bases between them. Germline CDR1 reads MNHNS; CDR2 reads SASEGT.

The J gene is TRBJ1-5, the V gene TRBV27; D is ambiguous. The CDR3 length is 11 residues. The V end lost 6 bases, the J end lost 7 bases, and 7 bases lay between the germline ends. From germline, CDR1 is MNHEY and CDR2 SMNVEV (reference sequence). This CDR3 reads CASRAGQPQHF. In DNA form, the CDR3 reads TGTGCCAGCAGAGCCGGGCAGCCCCAGCATTTT.

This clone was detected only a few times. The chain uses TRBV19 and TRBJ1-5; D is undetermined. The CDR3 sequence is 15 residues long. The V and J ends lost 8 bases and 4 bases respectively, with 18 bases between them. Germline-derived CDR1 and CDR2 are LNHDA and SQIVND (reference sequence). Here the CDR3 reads CASRHRRAPNQPQHF. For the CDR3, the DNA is TGTGCCAGTCGACACCGGCGGGCCCCTAATCAGCCCCAGCATTTT.

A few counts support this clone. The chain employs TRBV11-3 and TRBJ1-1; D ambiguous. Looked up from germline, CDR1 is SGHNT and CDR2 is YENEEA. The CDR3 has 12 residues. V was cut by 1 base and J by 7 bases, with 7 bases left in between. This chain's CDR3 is CASSLVSGEAFF. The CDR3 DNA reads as TGTGCCAGCAGCTTAGTGTCCGGTGAAGCTTTCTTT.

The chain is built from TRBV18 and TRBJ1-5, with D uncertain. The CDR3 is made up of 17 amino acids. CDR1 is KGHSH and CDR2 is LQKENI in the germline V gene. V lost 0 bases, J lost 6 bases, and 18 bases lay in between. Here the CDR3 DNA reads TGTGCCAGCTCACCACCGATGCAGGTGGCAATCGGTCAGCCCCAGCATTTT. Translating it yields CASSPPMQVAIGQPQHF.

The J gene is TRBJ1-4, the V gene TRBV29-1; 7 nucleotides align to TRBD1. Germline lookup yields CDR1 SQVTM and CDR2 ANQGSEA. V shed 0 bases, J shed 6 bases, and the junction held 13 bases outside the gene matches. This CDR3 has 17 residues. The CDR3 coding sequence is TGCAGCGTTGAAGATTATCGGGAGACAGGGCAGCATGAAAAACTGTTTTTT. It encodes CSVEDYRETGQHEKLFF.

CDR3 amino acids: CASIKGGGSGYNEQFF. CDR3 coding DNA: TGTGCCAGCATAAAGGGGGGCGGGAGTGGTTACAATGAGCAGTTCTTC. This chain joins TRBV27 and TRBJ2-1; D may be TRBD2 (7 bases). The CDR3 consists of 16 residues. V dropped 7 bases and J dropped 4 bases, with 20 bases sitting between them. Germline V CDR1 and CDR2: MNHEY, SMNVEV (reference sequence).

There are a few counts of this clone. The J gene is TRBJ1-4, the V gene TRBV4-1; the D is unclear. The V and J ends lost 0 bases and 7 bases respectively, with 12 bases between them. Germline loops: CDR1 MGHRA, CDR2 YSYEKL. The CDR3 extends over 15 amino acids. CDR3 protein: CASSQDPASGEKLFF. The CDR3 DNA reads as TGCGCCAGCAGCCAAGATCCGGCCTCGGGTGAAAAACTGTTTTTT.

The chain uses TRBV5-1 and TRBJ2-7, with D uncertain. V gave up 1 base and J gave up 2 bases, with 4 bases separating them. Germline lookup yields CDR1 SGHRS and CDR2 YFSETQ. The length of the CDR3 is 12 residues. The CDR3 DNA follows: TGCGCCAGCAGCTTGACTGCCTACGAGCAGTACTTC. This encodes CASSLTAYEQYF.

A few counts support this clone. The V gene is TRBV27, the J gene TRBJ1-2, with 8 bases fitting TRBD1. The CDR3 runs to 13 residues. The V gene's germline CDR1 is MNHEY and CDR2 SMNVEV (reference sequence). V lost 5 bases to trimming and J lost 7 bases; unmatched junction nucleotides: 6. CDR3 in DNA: TGTGCCAGCAGTCCCAGGGGGCGGCGTGGCTACACCTTC. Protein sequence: CASSPRGRRGYTF.

The CDR3 sequence is CASSHNRGMDYGYTF. The CDR3 region has the DNA TGTGCCAGCAGCCATAACAGGGGGATGGACTATGGCTACACCTTC. The chain recombines TRBV11-2 with TRBJ1-2, with TRBD1 identical over 8 bases. Germline CDR1 is SGHAT and CDR2 is FQNNGV. The CDR3 has 15 amino acids. V gave up 5 bases and J gave up 3 bases; unmatched junction bases: 8.

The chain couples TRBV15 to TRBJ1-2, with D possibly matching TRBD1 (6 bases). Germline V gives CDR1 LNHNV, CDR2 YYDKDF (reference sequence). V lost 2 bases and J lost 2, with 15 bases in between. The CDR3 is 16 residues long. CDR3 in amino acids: CATSRNSAGVNYGYTF. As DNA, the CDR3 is TGTGCCACCAGCAGAAATTCCGCAGGGGTAAACTATGGCTACACCTTC.

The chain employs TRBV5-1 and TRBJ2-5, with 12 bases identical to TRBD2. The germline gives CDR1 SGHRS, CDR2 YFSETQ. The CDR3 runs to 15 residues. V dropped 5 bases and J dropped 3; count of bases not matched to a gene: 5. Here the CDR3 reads CASSPRLAGEETQYF. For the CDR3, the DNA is TGCGCCAGCAGTCCCAGACTAGCGGGGGAAGAGACCCAGTACTTC.

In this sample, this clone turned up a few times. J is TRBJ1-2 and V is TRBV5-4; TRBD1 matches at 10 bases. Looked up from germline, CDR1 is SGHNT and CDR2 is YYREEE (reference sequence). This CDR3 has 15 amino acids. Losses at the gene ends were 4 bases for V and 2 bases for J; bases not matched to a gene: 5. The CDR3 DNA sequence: TGTGCCAGCAGCCTACGGACAGGGGGAAACTATGGCTACACCTTC. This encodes CASSLRTGGNYGYTF.

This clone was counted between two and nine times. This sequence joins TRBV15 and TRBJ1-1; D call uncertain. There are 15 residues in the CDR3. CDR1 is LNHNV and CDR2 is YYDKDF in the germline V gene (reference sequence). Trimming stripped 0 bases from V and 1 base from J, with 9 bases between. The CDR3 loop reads CATSRDRGTNTEAFF. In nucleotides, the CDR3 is TGTGCCACCAGCAGAGATCGGGGAACGAACACTGAAGCTTTCTTT.

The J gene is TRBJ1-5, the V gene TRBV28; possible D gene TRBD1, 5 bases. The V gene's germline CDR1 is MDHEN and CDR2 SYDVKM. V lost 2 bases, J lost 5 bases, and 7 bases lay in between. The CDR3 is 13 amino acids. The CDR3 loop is CASSLPGDQPQHF. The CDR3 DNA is TGTGCCAGCAGTTTACCGGGGGATCAGCCCCAGCATTTT.